The rows below give T cell receptor beta chains drawn from one sample of a study of blood T cells in healthy people across ages. TCRdb fed the 5' RACE reads into MiXCR, producing one record per CDR3 protein. The sample has hundreds of thousands of distinct CDR3 sequences, roughly 56% seen once. The sequenced sample consisted of blood. The receptors originated from a man in his forties in good health. The CDR3 runs from the conserved cysteine through the conserved F or W. The D gene is left open where the match is weak. Some rows mark clone size as missing; the rest say once, few, many or name a class of expanded clone.

TRBJ2-7 | TRBV27 | few | TRBD2 | TGTGCCAGCAGTTTTAGCGGGACCTACGAGCAGTACTTC | CASSFSGTYEQYF
TRBJ1-2 | TRBV4-1 | - | TRBD1 | TGCGCCAGCAGCCTCCGGACAGGAATTCCTTCGAGTGGCTACACCTTC | CASSLRTGIPSSGYTF
TRBJ2-7 | TRBV9 | - | TRBD1 | TGTGCCAGCAGCCCCCGACAGGGGATTTCCTACGAGCAGTACTTC | CASSPRQGISYEQYF
TRBJ1-1 | TRBV4-1 | - | - | TGCGCCAGCAGCCAAGATAACGTGAACACTGAAGCTTTCTTT | CASSQDNVNTEAFF
TRBJ1-6 | TRBV3-1 | - | - | TGTGCCAGTAACCAGGGAGGGAATTCACCCCTCCACTTT | CASNQGGNSPLHF
TRBJ1-2 | TRBV29-1 | - | - | TGCAGCGTTGGGATCAGGGAGGACTATGGCTACACCTTC | CSVGIREDYGYTF
TRBJ2-4 | TRBV6-2/TRBV6-3 | - | - | TGTGCCAGCAGTTACGGTCAAGGGGCGCAAAACATTCAGTACTTC | CASSYGQGAQNIQYF
TRBJ2-5 | TRBV7-8 | few | - | TGTGCCGGGGGGACGGGTCGAGAAGAGACCCAGTACTTC | CAGGTGREETQYF
TRBJ2-5 | TRBV28 | few | TRBD2 | TGTGCCAGCAGTTCTAGCGGGAGCCCTGAAATAAAAGAGACCCAGTACTTC | CASSSSGSPEIKETQYF
TRBJ2-6 | TRBV30 | - | - | TGTGCCTGGAGTCGATCGACCTCTGGGGCCAACGTCCTGACTTTC | CAWSRSTSGANVLTF
TRBJ2-7 | TRBV6-5 | few | TRBD1 | TGTGCCAGCAGGGCGACAGGGGGGTCCTACGAGCAGTACTTC | CASRATGGSYEQYF
TRBJ2-6 | TRBV6-5 | - | - | TGTGCCAGCAGTTATGTTGGGGTATCTGGGGCCAACGTCCTGACTTTC | CASSYVGVSGANVLTF
TRBJ1-2 | TRBV29-1 | - | - | TGCAGCGTTGATGACAGGCCAGACTATGGCTACACCTTC | CSVDDRPDYGYTF
TRBJ2-1 | TRBV9 | - | - | TGTGCCAGCAGCGCCCAACCGGTGGAGGGGCAAGAGCAGTTCTTC | CASSAQPVEGQEQFF
TRBJ2-3 | TRBV12-3/TRBV12-4 | many | - | TGTGCCAGCAATCAGGGTGGTGGCACAGATACGCAGTATTTT | CASNQGGGTDTQYF
TRBJ2-1 | TRBV27 | - | - | TGTGCCAGCAGTTCAATTGTCTCGGGATCTGCCACCCAGCAGTTCTTC | CASSSIVSGSATQQFF
TRBJ2-1 | TRBV7-2 | few | - | TGTGCCAGCAGCTTAGGGGGGGGCCCCTACAATGAGCAGTTCTTC | CASSLGGGPYNEQFF
TRBJ2-7 | TRBV5-1 | - | - | TGCGCCAGCAGCAGCTGGACAGGAGGGGCCTCCGAGCAGTACTTC | CASSSWTGGASEQYF
TRBJ1-5 | TRBV7-9 | - | - | TGTGCCAGCAGCTTAGCGGGAGGTAGCAATCGGCCCCAGCATTTT | CASSLAGGSNRPQHF
TRBJ1-4 | TRBV30 | - | TRBD1 | TGTGCCTGGGTCCGGGACAGGCGAAAACTGTTTTTT | CAWVRDRRKLFF
TRBJ2-5 | TRBV6-5 | - | - | TGTGCCAGCAGACGGCAGGGAAGTAAGGGAGAGACCCAGTACTTC | CASRRQGSKGETQYF
TRBJ2-6 | TRBV7-2 | - | - | TGTGCCAGCAGCTCCCAATTACTAGCCTCTGGGGCCAACGTCCTGACTTTC | CASSSQLLASGANVLTF
TRBJ2-5 | TRBV28 | - | - | TGTGCCAGCGAGGGCAGCAAAGAGACCCAGTACTTC | CASEGSKETQYF
TRBJ2-6 | TRBV27 | few | - | TGTGCCAGCAAGTGGCCATCTGGGGCCAACGTCCTGACTTTC | CASKWPSGANVLTF